The rows below give T cell receptor beta chains drawn from one sample of a study of OX40 agonist ivuxolimab in advanced cancers. Here immunoSEQ multiplex PCR was the method, and the copy in TCRdb shows in-frame clones only, minus some. The sample has tens of thousands of clones; around 90% are singletons. This sample comprised CD4+ or CD8+ T cells sorted from blood, obtained in a trial of the OX40 agonist ivuxolimab. The receptors originated from an adult with an advanced solid tumor such as melanoma, head and neck, liver or kidney cancer. Both conserved end residues are part of each CDR3. The D gene is left open where the match is weak. The size entry is marked missing in some rows and otherwise reads once, few, many or a size class.

d_call | j_call | clone_size | v_call | cdr3_length | cdr3_aa | cdr3_nt
. | TRBJ2-1 | . | TRBV27 | 15 | CASTKGNRVANEQFF | TGTGCCAGCACCAAGGGAAACAGGGTAGCCAATGAGCAGTTCTTC
. | TRBJ1-1 | . | TRBV7-2 | 15 | CASSLGGARNTEAFF | TGTGCCAGCAGCTTAGGGGGGGCCAGGAACACTGAAGCTTTCTTT
TRBD1 | TRBJ1-2 | once | TRBV27 | 15 | CASSYNNQGAFGYTF | TGTGCCAGCAGCTACAACAACCAGGGGGCTTTTGGCTACACCTTC
. | TRBJ1-6 | once | TRBV27 | 17 | CASSLTAGKLSMSPLHF | TGTGCCAGCAGTTTAACGGCAGGGAAGTTGTCGATGTCACCCCTCCACTTT
. | TRBJ1-3 | . | TRBV15 | 17 | CATSREILTSSGNTIYF | TGTGCCACCAGCAGAGAAATCCTCACGAGCTCTGGAAACACCATATATTTT
TRBD2 | TRBJ2-1 | . | TRBV9 | 15 | CASSEGLANYNEQFF | TGTGCCAGCAGCGAGGGACTAGCGAACTACAATGAGCAGTTCTTC
. | TRBJ2-7 | . | TRBV11-2 | 14 | CASSLLGRRFEQYF | TGTGCCAGCAGCTTATTAGGAAGACGGTTCGAGCAGTACTTC
. | TRBJ2-5 | . | TRBV7-6 | 12 | CASSAFTETQYF | TGTGCCAGCAGCGCTTTCACGGAGACCCAGTACTTC
TRBD1 | TRBJ2-1 | once | TRBV7-8 | 19 | CASSLVQRTGVLLATEQFF | TGTGCCAGCAGCTTAGTTCAGCGGACAGGGGTCCTCTTAGCGACTGAGCAGTTCTTC
TRBD2 | TRBJ2-5 | . | TRBV28 | 14 | CASRNAGGQETQYF | TGTGCCAGCCGGAACGCGGGAGGCCAAGAGACCCAGTACTTC
. | TRBJ1-5 | . | TRBV6-6 | 14 | CASSYPGTFQPQHF | TGTGCCAGCAGTTACCCCGGGACATTCCAGCCCCAGCATTTT
. | TRBJ2-1 | once | TRBV9 | 14 | CASSVTPRENEQFF | TGTGCCAGCAGCGTTACCCCCAGGGAGAATGAGCAGTTCTTC
TRBD2 | TRBJ2-3 | . | TRBV5-1 | 16 | CASSLAGLAGPDTQYF | TGCGCCAGCAGCTTGGCGGGACTAGCGGGCCCAGATACGCAGTATTTT
. | TRBJ2-1 | once | TRBV4-2 | 20 | CASSQGPVASFRLPPREQFF | TGTGCCAGCAGCCAAGGACCTGTGGCTAGCTTTCGCCTTCCTCCCAGGGAGCAGTTCTTC
. | TRBJ1-5 | . | TRBV7-2 | 16 | CASSITSGTTNQPQHF | TGTGCCAGCAGCATAACGTCCGGGACAACTAATCAGCCCCAGCATTTT
TRBD2 | TRBJ2-1 | . | TRBV7-7 | 15 | CASSLVQRGTNEQFF | TGTGCTAGCAGCTTAGTCCAGCGGGGTACCAATGAGCAGTTCTTC
TRBD2 | TRBJ2-3 | once | TRBV19 | 16 | CASSDSGRVDTDTQYF | TGTGCCAGTAGTGATAGCGGGAGAGTGGATACAGATACGCAGTATTTT
. | TRBJ2-7 | . | TRBV30 | 15 | CAWSLKGRALYEQYF | TGTGCCTGGAGCCTCAAAGGAAGGGCCCTCTACGAGCAGTACTTC
. | TRBJ2-3 | . | TRBV4-3 | 15 | CASSQESTYTDTQYF | TGCGCCAGCAGCCAAGAGTCCACATACACAGATACGCAGTATTTT
. | TRBJ2-5 | . | TRBV28 | 13 | CASKGGLQETQYF | TGTGCCAGCAAAGGGGGGCTACAAGAGACCCAGTACTTC
. | TRBJ1-1 | . | TRBV7-9 | 14 | CASSPAFSGTEAFF | TGTGCCAGCAGCCCCGCGTTCTCGGGAACTGAAGCTTTCTTT
. | TRBJ1-3 | . | TRBV7-2 | 15 | CASSPRPISGNTIYF | TGTGCCAGCAGCCCCCGACCGATCTCTGGAAACACCATATATTTT
TRBD1 | TRBJ2-7 | . | TRBV7-2 | 16 | CASSLRTGTGGYEQYF | TGTGCCAGCAGCTTGCGAACCGGGACAGGGGGTTACGAGCAGTACTTC
. | TRBJ2-3 | . | TRBV18 | 15 | CASSPLGASTDTQYF | TGTGCCAGCTCACCACTGGGGGCCAGCACAGATACGCAGTATTTT
. | TRBJ1-1 | . | TRBV2 | 14 | CASRSGAGNTEAFF | TGTGCCAGCAGGTCCGGTGCAGGGAACACTGAAGCTTTCTTT
. | TRBJ1-1 | . | TRBV30 | 15 | CAWSGTVGFGTEAFF | TGTGCCTGGAGCGGCACAGTCGGATTTGGGACTGAAGCTTTCTTT
. | TRBJ2-7 | . | TRBV25-1 | 11 | CASSGQFEQYF | TGTGCCAGCAGTGGACAGTTCGAGCAGTACTTC
TRBD1 | TRBJ2-4 | . | TRBV7-2 | 15 | CASSSDRTLKNIQYF | TGTGCCAGCAGCTCGGACAGGACCCTCAAAAACATTCAGTACTTC
. | TRBJ1-5 | few | TRBV7-2 | 13 | CASSLDMDQPQHF | TGTGCCAGCAGCTTAGATATGGATCAGCCCCAGCATTTT
TRBD2 | TRBJ2-1 | . | TRBV9 | 14 | CASSAGTSGAQQFF | TGTGCCAGCAGCGCCGGGACTAGCGGGGCCCAGCAGTTCTTC
TRBD2 | TRBJ2-2 | once | TRBV5-1 | 17 | CASSFGPGLAGAGELFF | TGCGCCAGCAGCTTTGGGCCCGGACTAGCGGGAGCCGGGGAGCTGTTTTTT
. | TRBJ1-5 | few | TRBV28 | 15 | CASVRGGPSNQPQHF | TGTGCCAGTGTCAGGGGAGGTCCTAGCAATCAGCCCCAGCATTTT
. | TRBJ2-7 | . | TRBV19 | 15 | CASSGQGRPYYEQYF | TGTGCCAGTAGTGGCCAGGGACGCCCCTACTACGAGCAGTACTTC
. | TRBJ2-3 | . | TRBV5-6 | 12 | CASSWDRNTQYF | TGTGCCAGCAGCTGGGATAGGAATACGCAGTATTTT
. | TRBJ2-3 | . | TRBV5-1 | 15 | CASSLEWSSTDTQYF | TGCGCCAGCAGCTTGGAATGGTCTAGCACAGATACGCAGTATTTT
. | TRBJ2-5 | . | TRBV18 | 15 | CASSPPRGTQETQYF | TGTGCCAGCTCACCACCCAGGGGCACCCAAGAGACCCAGTACTTC
TRBD1 | TRBJ1-5 | . | TRBV27 | 15 | CASSLGGTANQPQHF | TGTGCCAGCAGTTTAGGGGGGACAGCAAATCAGCCCCAGCATTTT
. | TRBJ2-6 | . | TRBV29-1 | 15 | CSVQRLTSGANVLTF | TGCAGCGTTCAGAGACTCACCTCTGGGGCCAACGTCCTGACTTTC
. | TRBJ1-4 | . | TRBV28 | 12 | CASSLTRRKLFF | TGTGCCAGCAGTTTAACTCGTAGAAAACTGTTTTTT
. | TRBJ1-1 | . | TRBV28 | 13 | CASGPPRNTEAFF | TGTGCCAGCGGACCGCCGAGGAACACTGAAGCTTTCTTT